The entry below gives a single TCR beta chain sequence along with its context. The data are from a study of blood T cell repertoires in COVID-19. About the study: COVID-19 samples from acute and convalescent phases originated in the United States, Italy and Spain.

The method was immunoSEQ multiplex PCR; TCRdb's version includes in-frame clones alone and lacks a portion of them. Of some 230,000 clones in the sample, 70% to 90% were seen once. Sequenced input: peripheral blood. This clonotype was sampled from a middle-aged man with acute or convalescent COVID-19.

CDR3 coding DNA: TGTGCCAGCAGCTTAGTCGAATCAGGCTACTACGAGCAGTACTTC. This translates into CASSLVESGYYEQYF. The genes are TRBV11-2 and TRBJ2-7; D remains ambiguous. V gave up 1 base and J gave up 3 bases, with 13 bases separating them. CDR3 size: 15 residues. Germline V gene lookup returns CDR1 SGHAT and CDR2 FQNNGV.